These 8 T cell receptor beta chains were all obtained from the same sample, sequenced in a study of blood T cell repertoires in COVID-19. The protocol was immunoSEQ multiplex PCR, while the TCRdb copy is restricted to in-frame clones and leaves out a portion. Of about 670,000 clones listed, about 87% were seen once; the top ten hold approximately 0.25%. The sequenced sample was peripheral blood. The receptors were gathered from a woman aged 18-29 years with acute or convalescent COVID-19.

The DNA for the CDR3 is TGTGCCAGCAGTTACTCCAGGTACAACTATGGCTACACCTTC. Translation gives CASSYSRYNYGYTF. The chain uses TRBV6-5 and TRBJ1-2; D gene ambiguous. The germline V gene has CDR1 MNHEY and CDR2 SVGAGI. This CDR3 region has 14 residues. V gave up 0 bases and J gave up 2 bases, with 7 bases separating them.

The J gene is TRBJ2-7, the V gene TRBV5-4, with D unclear. The CDR3 has 11 amino acids. Trimming removed 9 bases from V and 0 bases from J, with 7 bases in between. CDR1 and CDR2 from the germline V gene are SGHNT and YYREEE (reference sequence). Written as DNA, the CDR3 is TGTGCCACCTCTAGCTCCTACGAGCAGTACTTC. Its protein product is CATSSSYEQYF.

This sequence joins TRBV19 and TRBJ1-1; D remains ambiguous. The CDR3 sequence is 14 residues long. Germline V gene data show CDR1 as LNHDA and CDR2 as SQIVND (reference sequence). V was clipped by 0 bases and J by 4 bases, with 9 bases between them. This CDR3 is CASSIDGISTEAFF. CDR3 sequence (DNA): TGTGCCAGTAGTATAGACGGGATAAGCACTGAAGCTTTCTTT.

The V call is TRBV5-5, the J call TRBJ2-5, with 9 bases that match TRBD1. V dropped 2 bases and J dropped 5; count of bases not matched to a gene: 4. CDR1 is SGHKS, CDR2 YYEKEE, per germline (reference sequence). The CDR3 consists of 14 residues. The CDR3 nucleotides are TGTGCCAGCAGCTTACAGGGGGCCCGTGAGACCCAGTACTTC. It specifies CASSLQGARETQYF.

This clone occurred a few times. Other DNA sequences in this specimen translate into the identical CDR3. The chain joins TRBV18 to TRBJ1-2; TRBD1 is a possible D gene (6 bases). Germline-derived CDR1 and CDR2 are KGHSH and LQKENI. This CDR3 region has 13 residues. The ends were cut back, 2 bases at V and 2 bases at J, with 6 bases in the middle. In DNA, the CDR3 is TGTGCCAGCTCACCAGACAGGAACTATGGCTACACCTTC. Protein: CASSPDRNYGYTF.

This clone appeared a single time. CDR3 nucleotide sequence: TGTGCCAGCAGCTTCCGTACTGAAGCTTTCTTT. It specifies CASSFRTEAFF. This chain connects TRBV7-8 to TRBJ1-1; D is unclear. The V and J ends lost 3 bases and 5 bases respectively, with 4 bases between them. CDR1 SGHVS and CDR2 FQNEAQ come from the germline V gene. CDR3 size: 11 residues.

The chain couples TRBV3-1 (or the pseudogene TRBV3-2) to TRBJ2-4, with 7 bases aligning to TRBD1. With V trimmed by 1 base and J by 12 bases, 9 bases remained unmatched. The germline gives CDR1 LGHDT, CDR2 YNNKEL (reference sequence). This CDR3 is built from 14 residues. CDR3 in DNA: TGTGCCAGCAGCCAAGGGACAGGTCAAACTCCTCAGTACTTC. Translated, it gives CASSQGTGQTPQYF.

V and J are TRBV6-2 or TRBV6-3 and TRBJ2-7; D unresolved. Germline V CDR1 and CDR2: MNHEY, SVGEGT. The CDR3 loop spans 14 amino acids. V lost 2 bases and J lost 2, with 10 bases in between. The CDR3 region has the DNA TGTGCCAGCAGTTACCTGGTCCGAGCCTACGAGCAGTACTTC. It translates to CASSYLVRAYEQYF.